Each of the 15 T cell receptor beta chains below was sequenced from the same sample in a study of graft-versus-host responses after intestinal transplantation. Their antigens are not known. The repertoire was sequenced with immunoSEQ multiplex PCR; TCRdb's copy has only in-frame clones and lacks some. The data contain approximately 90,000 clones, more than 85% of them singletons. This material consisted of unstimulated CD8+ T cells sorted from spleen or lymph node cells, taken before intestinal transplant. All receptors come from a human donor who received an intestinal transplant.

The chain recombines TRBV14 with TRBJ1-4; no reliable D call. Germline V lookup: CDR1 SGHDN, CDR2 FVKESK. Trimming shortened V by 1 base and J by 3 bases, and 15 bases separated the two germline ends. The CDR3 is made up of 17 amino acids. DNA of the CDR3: TGTGCCAGCAGCCAAGTTGACCGGGGTTTGGCTAATGAAAAACTGTTTTTT. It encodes CASSQVDRGLANEKLFF.

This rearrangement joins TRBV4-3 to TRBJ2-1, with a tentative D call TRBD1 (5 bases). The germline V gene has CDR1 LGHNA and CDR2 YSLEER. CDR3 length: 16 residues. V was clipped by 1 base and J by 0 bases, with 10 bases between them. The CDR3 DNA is TGCGCCAGCAGCCAAGGGACATCGAGCTCCTACAATGAGCAGTTCTTC. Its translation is CASSQGTSSSYNEQFF.

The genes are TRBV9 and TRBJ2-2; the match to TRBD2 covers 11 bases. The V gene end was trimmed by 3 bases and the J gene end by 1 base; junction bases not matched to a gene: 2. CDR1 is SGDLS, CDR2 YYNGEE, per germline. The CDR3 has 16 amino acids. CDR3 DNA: TGTGCCAGCAGCGCAACTAGCGGGGGGAACACCGGGGAGCTGTTTTTT. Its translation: CASSATSGGNTGELFF.

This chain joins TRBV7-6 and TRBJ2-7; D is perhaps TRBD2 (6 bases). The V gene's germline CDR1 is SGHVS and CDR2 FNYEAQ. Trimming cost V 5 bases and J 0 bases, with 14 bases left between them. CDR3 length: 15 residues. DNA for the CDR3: TGTGCCAGCAGCCGGGGCGGGGCCAGCTCCTACGAGCAGTACTTC. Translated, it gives CASSRGGASSYEQYF.

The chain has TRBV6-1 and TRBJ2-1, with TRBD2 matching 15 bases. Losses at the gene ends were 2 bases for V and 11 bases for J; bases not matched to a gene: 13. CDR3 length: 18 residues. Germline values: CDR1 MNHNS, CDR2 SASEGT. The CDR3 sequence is CASSEYRTSGGAPVQQFF. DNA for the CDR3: TGTGCCAGCAGTGAATACCGGACTAGCGGGGGGGCCCCGGTGCAGCAGTTCTTC.

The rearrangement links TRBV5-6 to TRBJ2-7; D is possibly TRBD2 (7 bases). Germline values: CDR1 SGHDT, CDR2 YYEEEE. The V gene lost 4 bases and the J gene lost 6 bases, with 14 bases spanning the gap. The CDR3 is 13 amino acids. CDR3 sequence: CASSQGGGIEQYF. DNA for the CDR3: TGTGCCAGCAGCCAAGGGGGGGGGATCGAGCAGTACTTC.

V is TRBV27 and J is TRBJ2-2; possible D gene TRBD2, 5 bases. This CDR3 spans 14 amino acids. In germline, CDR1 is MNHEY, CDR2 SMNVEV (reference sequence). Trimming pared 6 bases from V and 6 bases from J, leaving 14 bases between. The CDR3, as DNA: TGTGCCAGCAGACTAGTCGGAGAGGCCGGGGAGCTGTTTTTT. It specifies CASRLVGEAGELFF.

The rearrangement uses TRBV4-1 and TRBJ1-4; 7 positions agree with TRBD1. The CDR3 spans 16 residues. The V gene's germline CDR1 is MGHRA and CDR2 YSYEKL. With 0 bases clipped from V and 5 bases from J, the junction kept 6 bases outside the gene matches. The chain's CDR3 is CASSQDGGQSNEKLFF. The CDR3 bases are TGCGCCAGCAGCCAAGATGGGGGACAGTCGAATGAAAAACTGTTTTTT.

The CDR3 loop reads CSGGSNEQFF. DNA of the CDR3: TGCAGTGGAGGGTCCAATGAGCAGTTCTTC. V and J are TRBV29-1 and TRBJ2-1; a weak D match, TRBD2 (6 bases). CDR1 and CDR2 from the germline V gene are SQVTM and ANQGSEA. This CDR3 is built from 10 residues.

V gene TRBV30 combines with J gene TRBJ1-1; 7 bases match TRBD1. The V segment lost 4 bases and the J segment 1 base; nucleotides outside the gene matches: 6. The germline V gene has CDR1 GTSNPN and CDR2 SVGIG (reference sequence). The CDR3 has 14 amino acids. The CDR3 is CAWTKDRPNTEAFF. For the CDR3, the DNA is TGTGCCTGGACTAAGGACAGGCCGAACACTGAAGCTTTCTTT.

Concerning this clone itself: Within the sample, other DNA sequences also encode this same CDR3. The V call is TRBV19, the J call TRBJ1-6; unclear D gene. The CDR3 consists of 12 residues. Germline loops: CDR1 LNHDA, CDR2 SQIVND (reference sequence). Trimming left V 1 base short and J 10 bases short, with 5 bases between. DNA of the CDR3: TGTGCCAGTAGTATAGGCGGCTCACCCCTCCACTTT. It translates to CASSIGGSPLHF.

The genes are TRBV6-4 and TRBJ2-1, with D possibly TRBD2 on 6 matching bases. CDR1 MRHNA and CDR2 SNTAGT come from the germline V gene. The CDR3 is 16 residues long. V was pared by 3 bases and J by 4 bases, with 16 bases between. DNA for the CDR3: TGTGCCAGCAGTGAAGTGGTGGCGGGGTTATACAATGAGCAGTTCTTC. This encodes CASSEVVAGLYNEQFF.

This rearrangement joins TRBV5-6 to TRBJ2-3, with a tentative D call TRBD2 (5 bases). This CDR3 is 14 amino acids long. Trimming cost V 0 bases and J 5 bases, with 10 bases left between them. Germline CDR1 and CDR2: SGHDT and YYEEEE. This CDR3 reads CASSLGEFGDTQYF. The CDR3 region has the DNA TGTGCCAGCAGCTTGGGGGAGTTTGGAGATACGCAGTATTTT.

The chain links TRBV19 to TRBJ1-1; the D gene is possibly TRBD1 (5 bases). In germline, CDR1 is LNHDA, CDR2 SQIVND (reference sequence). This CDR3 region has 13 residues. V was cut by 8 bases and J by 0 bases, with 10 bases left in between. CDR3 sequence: CASSQGMNTEAFF. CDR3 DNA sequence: TGTGCCAGTTCTCAGGGCATGAACACTGAAGCTTTCTTT.

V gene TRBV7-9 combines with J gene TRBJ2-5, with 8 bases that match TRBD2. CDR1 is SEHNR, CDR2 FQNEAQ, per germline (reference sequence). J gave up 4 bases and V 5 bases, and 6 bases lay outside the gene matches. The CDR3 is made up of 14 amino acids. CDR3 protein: CASSPGGAGETQYF. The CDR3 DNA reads TGTGCCAGCAGCCCCGGGGGGGCCGGAGAGACCCAGTACTTC.